These 18 T cell receptor beta chains share one sample of origin, sequenced in a study of cytomegalovirus exposure and HLA in healthy donors. The table came from immunoSEQ multiplex PCR; TCRdb's copy has only in-frame clones and leaves some out. Altogether some 150,000 clones are present, roughly nine tenths being singletons, with the ten largest covering 0.6% to 0.8%. The source material was PBMCs. These receptor sequences come from a man between 18 and 35 years old in good health and CMV-seronegative.

The chain links TRBV2 to TRBJ1-6; D might be TRBD1 (5 bases). V was shortened by 6 bases and J by 0 bases, with 9 bases between the two germline ends. Germline CDR1 and CDR2: SNHLY and FYNNEI. CDR3 size: 15 residues. DNA for the CDR3: TGTGCCAGCAGGTATGACAGCTCCTATAATTCACCCCTCCACTTT. Residues: CASRYDSSYNSPLHF.

The chain is built from TRBV5-1 and TRBJ2-5, with unresolved D. The CDR3 runs to 12 residues. The germline V and J ends were trimmed by 0 bases and 5 bases, with 5 bases remaining between them. Germline V gene sequence: CDR1 SGHRS, CDR2 YFSETQ. The CDR3 DNA sequence: TGCGCCAGCAGCTTGGTCGGTGAGACCCAGTACTTC. It yields the protein CASSLVGETQYF.

The CDR3 loop is CASSLRSMGTDTQYF. CDR3 coding DNA: TGCGCCAGCAGCTTGCGGTCAATGGGCACAGATACGCAGTATTTT. The chain combines TRBV5-1 with TRBJ2-3; the D is unclear. The CDR3 is 15 residues long. CDR1 is SGHRS and CDR2 is YFSETQ in the germline V gene. The V gene lost 1 base and the J gene lost 1 base, with 10 bases spanning the gap.

The chain has TRBV10-2 and TRBJ2-5; D unclear. The CDR3 runs 15 residues. CDR1 WSHSY and CDR2 SAAADI come from the germline V gene. V shed 0 bases and J shed 2 bases, with 10 bases lying between them. The CDR3 region is CASSESHSLQETQYF. Here the CDR3 DNA reads TGCGCCAGCAGTGAGTCTCACAGCCTTCAAGAGACCCAGTACTTC.

CDR3 protein: CASSIGQGVGNTIYF. CDR3 sequence (DNA): TGTGCCAGTAGTATCGGACAGGGGGTCGGAAACACCATATATTTT. V is TRBV19 and J is TRBJ1-3, with 10 bases lining up with TRBD1. J gave up 4 bases and V 3 bases, and 3 bases lay outside the gene matches. The CDR3 has 15 residues. Germline values: CDR1 LNHDA, CDR2 SQIVND (reference sequence).

This clone has a single count. The rearrangement uses TRBV6-1 and TRBJ1-5; D not resolved. This CDR3 spans 18 amino acids. Per germline, CDR1 MNHNS and CDR2 SASEGT. The V and J ends lost 2 bases and 6 bases respectively, with 23 bases between them. In nucleotides, the CDR3 is TGTGCCAGCAGTGAACAACGGCATTTCCGGCGGGGAAGTCAGCCCCAGCATTTT. Translation: CASSEQRHFRRGSQPQHF.

This chain uses TRBV2 with TRBJ2-7, with 7 bases lining up with TRBD2. The CDR3 contains 15 residues. Looked up from germline, CDR1 is SNHLY and CDR2 is FYNNEI. V lost 6 bases and J lost 4; bases outside the gene matches: 12. In DNA, the CDR3 is TGTGCCAGCAGGGAATCCGGACTAGGTAGGTACGAGCAGTACGTC. This translates into CASRESGLGRYEQYV.

The rearrangement uses TRBV7-2 and TRBJ1-2; TRBD1 matches at 8 bases. The length of the CDR3 is 18 residues. From germline, CDR1 is SGHTA and CDR2 FQGNSA. The J segment lost 3 bases and the V segment lost 2 bases, leaving 14 bases of the junction unmatched. In nucleotides, the CDR3 is TGTGCCAGCAGCTTAAGGCGGTCGAGCAGGGGGCTAGACTATGGCTACACCTTC. Amino acids: CASSLRRSSRGLDYGYTF.

The J gene is TRBJ2-1, the V gene TRBV5-1, with 11 bases matching TRBD2. Per germline, CDR1 SGHRS and CDR2 YFSETQ. V lost 1 base and J lost 4; bases outside the gene matches: 4. The CDR3 consists of 16 residues. The CDR3 protein is CASSLRASGGYNEQFF. CDR3 bases: TGCGCCAGCAGCTTGAGGGCTAGCGGGGGGTACAATGAGCAGTTCTTC.

The V gene is TRBV27, the J gene TRBJ2-1; no firm D call. The V end lost 2 bases, the J end lost 2 bases, and 4 bases lay between the germline ends. The CDR3 covers 13 residues. Germline V CDR1 and CDR2: MNHEY, SMNVEV (reference sequence). CDR3 in amino acids: CASSLGTYNEQFF. CDR3 coding DNA: TGTGCCAGCAGTTTAGGCACCTACAATGAGCAGTTCTTC.

This clone was recorded once. This chain joins TRBV4-2 and TRBJ1-3; no firm D call. The CDR3 is 16 residues long. Between the trimmed V and J ends, which lost 0 bases and 0 bases, there was a span of 9 bases. Germline assignment: CDR1 LGHNA and CDR2 YNFKEQ. This CDR3 is CASSQEARHSGNTIYF. CDR3 nucleotides: TGTGCCAGCAGCCAAGAGGCCAGGCACTCTGGAAACACCATATATTTT.

This clone was found once. The gene calls are TRBV5-4 and TRBJ2-1; 16 nucleotides line up with TRBD2. The germline V gene encodes CDR1 SGHNT and CDR2 YYREEE (reference sequence). This CDR3 is 18 amino acids long. With 0 bases clipped from V and 15 bases from J, the junction kept 15 bases outside the gene matches. The CDR3 nucleotides are TGTGCCAGCAGCTTGGCCCCCGGGACTAGCGGGAGGGCCCTAGAAGGGTTCTTC. Its protein is CASSLAPGTSGRALEGFF. Looking up the rest from reference TRBV5-4 and TRBJ2-1 gives the full variable domain: ETGVTQSPTHLIKTRGQQVTLRCSSQSGHNTVSWYQQALGQGPQFIFQYYREEENGRGNFPPRFSGLQFPNYSSELNVNALELDDSALYLCASSLAPGTSGRALEGFFGPGTRLTVL.

The rearrangement joins TRBV5-1 to TRBJ2-5; 12 bases fit TRBD2. The CDR3 is 16 amino acids. V lost 4 bases, J lost 1 base, and 5 bases stayed unmatched. CDR1 SGHRS and CDR2 YFSETQ come from the germline V gene. The CDR3 here is CASSPGLAGIQETQYF. The CDR3 nucleotides are TGCGCCAGCAGCCCCGGACTAGCGGGGATCCAAGAGACCCAGTACTTC.

V usage is TRBV13 and J usage is TRBJ2-5, with TRBD2 matching 12 bases. CDR3 length: 20 amino acids. CDR1 is PRHDT and CDR2 is FYEKMQ in the germline V gene (reference sequence). V was pared by 5 bases and J by 0 bases, with 16 bases of the junction left unmatched. CDR3 region: CASSPTAGLAGSPYQETQYF. The CDR3 bases are TGTGCCAGCAGCCCGACGGCCGGACTAGCGGGGTCCCCGTACCAAGAGACCCAGTACTTC.

The chain carries TRBV30 and TRBJ1-1, with unresolved D. The V end was cut by 3 bases, the J end by 1 base, with 18 bases between. The CDR3 length is 16 residues. Germline CDR1 reads GTSNPN; CDR2 reads SVGIG (reference sequence). CDR3 DNA: TGTGCCTGGAGCCCCCCCGGCCGGGTCGGGAACACTGAAGCTTTCTTT. This translates into CAWSPPGRVGNTEAFF. The full variable domain, in which reference TRBV30 and TRBJ1-1 provide the parts outside the CDR3, is SQTIHQWPATLVQPVGSPLSLECTVEGTSNPNLYWYRQAAGRGLQLLFYSVGIGQISSEVPQNLSASRPQDRQFILSSKKLLLSDSGFYLCAWSPPGRVGNTEAFFGQGTRLTVV.

J is TRBJ2-3 and V is TRBV13; D gene ambiguous. Germline V gene lookup returns CDR1 PRHDT and CDR2 FYEKMQ (reference sequence). The length of the CDR3 is 16 residues. V dropped 2 bases and J dropped 0 bases, with 12 bases sitting between them. The CDR3 DNA sequence: TGTGCCAGCAGCTTACGAACAGCCTCTAGCACAGATACGCAGTATTTT. This encodes CASSLRTASSTDTQYF.

A single count supports this clone. The chain combines TRBV19 with TRBJ2-2; TRBD2 matches at 8 bases. This CDR3 spans 16 amino acids. Germline assignment: CDR1 LNHDA and CDR2 SQIVND (reference sequence). V was clipped by 5 bases and J by 4 bases; unmatched bases: 9. Here the CDR3 DNA reads TGTGCCAGTAGTCATCGGGGGGGCCCGGTCACCGGGGAGCTGTTTTTT. It translates to CASSHRGGPVTGELFF. Drawing the rest from reference TRBV19 and TRBJ2-2, the complete variable domain is DGGITQSPKYLFRKEGQNVTLSCEQNLNHDAMYWYRQDPGQGLRLIYYSQIVNDFQKGDIAEGYSVSREKKESFPLTVTSAQKNPTAFYLCASSHRGGPVTGELFFGEGSRLTVL.

The V and J genes are TRBV6-5 and TRBJ1-2; TRBD1 agrees at 9 bases. The CDR3 totals 14 residues. CDR1 is MNHEY and CDR2 is SVGAGI in the germline V gene. V was pared by 5 bases and J by 5 bases, with 6 bases of the junction left unmatched. CDR3 bases: TGTGCCAGCAGTCCTCCGGGACAGGGATATGGCTACACCTTC. Translation gives CASSPPGQGYGYTF.